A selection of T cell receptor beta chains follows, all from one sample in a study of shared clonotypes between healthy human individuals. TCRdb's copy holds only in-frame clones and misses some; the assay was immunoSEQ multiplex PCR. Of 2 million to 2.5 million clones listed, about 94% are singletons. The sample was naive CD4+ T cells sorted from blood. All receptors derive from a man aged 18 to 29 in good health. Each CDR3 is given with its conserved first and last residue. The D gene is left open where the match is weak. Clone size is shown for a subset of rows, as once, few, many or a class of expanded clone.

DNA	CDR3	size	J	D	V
TGCGCCAGCAGCTTGGCTCAGGATCTGGCCCTCCACTTT	CASSLAQDLALHF	.	TRBJ1-6	.	TRBV5-1
TGTGCCAGCAGCCGGACAGGGACCCCTTACAATGAGCAGTTCTTC	CASSRTGTPYNEQFF	.	TRBJ2-1	TRBD1	TRBV7-9
TGTGCCAGCGGGAGGATGAGGGACGGCTACACCTTC	CASGRMRDGYTF	.	TRBJ1-2	.	TRBV2
TGCGCCAGCAGCCCAGGACAGGGGGGTGAAAAACTGTTTTTT	CASSPGQGGEKLFF	.	TRBJ1-4	TRBD1	TRBV5-1
TGTGCCAGCAGCCCCGGGGCGTGGGAGCGTGTCGGCTACACCTTC	CASSPGAWERVGYTF	.	TRBJ1-2	.	TRBV5-4
TGTGCCAGTAGTCTCCCGGCTAGCGGGGGAAGCAATGAGCAGTTCTTC	CASSLPASGGSNEQFF	once	TRBJ2-1	TRBD2	TRBV19
TGTGCCAGCAGCTTGGTGGTGAACACTGAAGCTTTCTTT	CASSLVVNTEAFF	.	TRBJ1-1	.	TRBV5-4
TGTGCCAGCAGTGAATCGAGACAGGGGTCTGCCGAGCAGTACTTC	CASSESRQGSAEQYF	.	TRBJ2-7	TRBD1	TRBV2
TGTGCCAGCAGCTTAATCCCGCTAGCGGGAGTACACACCGGGGAGCTGTTTTTT	CASSLIPLAGVHTGELFF	.	TRBJ2-2	TRBD2	TRBV7-9
TGTGCCAGCAGCCTCGGGGGATTGGGCAATCAGCCCCAGCATTTT	CASSLGGLGNQPQHF	.	TRBJ1-5	.	TRBV5-6
TGTGCCATCAGTCTAGGAGAAGGGGCTCACATTCAGTACTTC	CAISLGEGAHIQYF	.	TRBJ2-4	.	TRBV10-3
TGCGCCAGCAGTGAGTCATCAATAACTTATCCCTACAATGAGCAGTTCTTC	CASSESSITYPYNEQFF	.	TRBJ2-1	.	TRBV10-1
TGCGCCAGCAGCTCCGGTTTTGCGGGGGGGCGCGAGACCCAGTACTTC	CASSSGFAGGRETQYF	.	TRBJ2-5	TRBD2	TRBV5-1
TGTGCCAGCAGCTCAGGAGAGTCCTACGAGCAGTACTTC	CASSSGESYEQYF	once	TRBJ2-7	.	TRBV5-6
TGTGCCACCAGCAGAGGATCGGTGCCCATCACTGAAGCTTTCTTT	CATSRGSVPITEAFF	.	TRBJ1-1	.	TRBV15
TGTGCCAGTGGGAGGTGGGGGGGTAACACTGAAGCTTTCTTT	CASGRWGGNTEAFF	.	TRBJ1-1	.	TRBV27
TGTGCCAGCGGCCCGGGACAGAGTCATTCACCCCTCCACTTT	CASGPGQSHSPLHF	.	TRBJ1-6	TRBD1	TRBV2
TGTGCCAGCAGCTTAACGGGGGAGGGCACCTACGAGCAGTACTTC	CASSLTGEGTYEQYF	once	TRBJ2-7	TRBD2	TRBV7-2
TGTGCCAGCAGCCTGACGACCGCGGGGCAGTACTTC	CASSLTTAGQYF	.	TRBJ2-7	.	TRBV28
TGTGCCAGCAGCTACGGACAGGGTAGGCCCTACGAGCAGTACTTC	CASSYGQGRPYEQYF	.	TRBJ2-7	TRBD1	TRBV11-3
TGTGCCAGTTCCTGGGGGATTAACACTGAAGCTTTCTTT	CASSWGINTEAFF	once	TRBJ1-1	.	TRBV27
TGTGCCAGCTCACCAGGTCGGGGCGCATTAGGAGATACGCAGTATTTT	CASSPGRGALGDTQYF	.	TRBJ2-3	.	TRBV18
TGTGCCAGCAGCACCGGGACAGGCTATGGGTATGGCTACACCTTC	CASSTGTGYGYGYTF	few	TRBJ1-2	TRBD1	TRBV9
TGTGCCAGCAGCTACAGAGCTAATGAAAAACTGTTTTTT	CASSYRANEKLFF	once	TRBJ1-4	.	TRBV25-1
TGCGCCAGCAGCCGAACGACAGGGACCGCAACTAATGAAAAACTGTTTTTT	CASSRTTGTATNEKLFF	.	TRBJ1-4	TRBD1	TRBV5-1
TGCGCCAGCAGCTTGGGACAGGGTGTCTATGGCTACACCTTC	CASSLGQGVYGYTF	.	TRBJ1-2	TRBD1	TRBV5-1
TGTGCCATCAGCGGGACAGGGCAAGAGACCCAGTACTTC	CAISGTGQETQYF	.	TRBJ2-5	TRBD1	TRBV10-3
TGTGCCTGGAGTTTTGTGAGGACCCAATACAATGATGGGCAGTTCTTC	CAWSFVRTQYNDGQFF	once	TRBJ2-1	.	TRBV30
TGTGCCAGCAGCCACATGGGACAGGGGAACTACAATGAGCAGTTCTTC	CASSHMGQGNYNEQFF	once	TRBJ2-1	TRBD1	TRBV5-4
TGTGCCAGCAGCGTGACAGGGGGGGAGACCCAGTACTTC	CASSVTGGETQYF	.	TRBJ2-5	TRBD1	TRBV7-8
TGTGCCAGCAGCCGGACACCTGGCAATCAGCCCCAGCATTTT	CASSRTPGNQPQHF	few	TRBJ1-5	.	TRBV5-4
TGTGCCAGCACCATTGGGACTAGCGGGTCAAAAGAGACCCAGTACTTC	CASTIGTSGSKETQYF	.	TRBJ2-5	TRBD2	TRBV28